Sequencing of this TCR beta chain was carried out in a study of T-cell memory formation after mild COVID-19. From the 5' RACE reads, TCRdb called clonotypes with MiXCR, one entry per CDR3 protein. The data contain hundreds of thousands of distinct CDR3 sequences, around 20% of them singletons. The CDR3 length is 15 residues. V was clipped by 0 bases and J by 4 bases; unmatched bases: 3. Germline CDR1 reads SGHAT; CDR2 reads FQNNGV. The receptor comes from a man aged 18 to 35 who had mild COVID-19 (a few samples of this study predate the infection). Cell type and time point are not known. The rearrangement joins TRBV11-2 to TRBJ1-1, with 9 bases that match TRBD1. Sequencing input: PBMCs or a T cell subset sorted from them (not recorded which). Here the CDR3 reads CASSLEWGQGTEAFF. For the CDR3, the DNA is TGTGCCAGCAGCTTAGAATGGGGACAGGGCACTGAAGCTTTCTTT.